This T cell receptor beta chain was captured in a study of blood T cell repertoires in COVID-19. Study-level background: PBMCs, B-cell-depleted T cells, or T cells were the source of the cDNA or gDNA that made up the material.

TCRdb's copy holds only in-frame clones and misses some; the assay was immunoSEQ multiplex PCR. The data show a few hundred thousand clones, 85% seen once. The V end was cut by 3 bases, the J end by 6 bases, with 8 bases between. CDR1 and CDR2 from the germline V gene are MNHEY and SVGEGT. The CDR3 runs 13 residues. The study assigned cohorts using participant-reported clinical history. The study recruited exposed participants who had met a COVID-19 case within 2 weeks before entry. The TCR comes from a woman aged 45 to 65 who had been exposed to COVID-19. Sequencing used PBMCs or T cells enriched from blood (not recorded which). This rearrangement joins TRBV6-2 or TRBV6-3 to TRBJ2-2; unclear D gene. This CDR3 reads CASSYLSPGELFF. The CDR3 DNA is TGTGCCAGCAGTTATCTTTCCCCCGGGGAGCTGTTTTTT.